The rows below give T cell receptor beta chains drawn from one sample of a study of identical twins. TCRdb reprocessed the 5' RACE reads via MiXCR and lists one record per CDR3 protein. The sample lists some 300,000 distinct CDR3 sequences; 9% to 15% were seen once. The same sample was also studied in work on yellow fever vaccine responses in identical twins.

Sequencing used CD8+ T cells sorted from blood. The receptors shown here come from a woman aged 18-29 years in good health. Both conserved end residues are part of each CDR3. D genes are given only for firm matches. For some rows the clone size is stated as once, few or many, or as a class when expanded; others skip it.

size: few; D: -; V: TRBV5-1; J: TRBJ1-4; length: 14; CDR3: CASSLKQGNEKLFF; DNA: TGCGCCAGCAGCTTGAAACAGGGTAACGAAAAACTGTTTTTT
size: -; D: -; V: TRBV20-1; J: TRBJ1-3; length: 14; CDR3: CSAREVLSGNTIYF; DNA: TGCAGTGCTAGGGAAGTACTCTCTGGAAACACCATATATTTT
size: few; D: -; V: TRBV27; J: TRBJ2-1; length: 14; CDR3: CASSSGTKWNEQFF; DNA: TGTGCCAGCAGTTCCGGGACCAAATGGAATGAGCAGTTCTTC
size: many; D: TRBD2; V: TRBV9; J: TRBJ2-3; length: 15; CDR3: CASSPRGGARDTQYF; DNA: TGTGCCAGCAGCCCCCGCGGGGGGGCCAGGGATACGCAGTATTTT
size: few; D: -; V: TRBV10-2; J: TRBJ2-7; length: 18; CDR3: CASSGAGTTTYELAQQYF; DNA: TGCGCCAGCAGTGGAGCGGGCACTACTACCTACGAGTTGGCTCAGCAGTACTTC
size: once; D: -; V: TRBV12-3/TRBV12-4; J: TRBJ1-2; length: 16; CDR3: CASSLEKAGEGYGYTF; DNA: TGTGCCAGCAGTTTAGAGAAGGCAGGGGAAGGCTATGGCTACACCTTC
size: few; D: -; V: TRBV2; J: TRBJ2-5; length: 19; CDR3: CASSRVVAGGPGYQETQYF; DNA: TGTGCCAGCAGTAGGGTGGTGGCTGGGGGCCCGGGGTACCAAGAGACCCAGTACTTC
size: few; D: -; V: TRBV11-3; J: TRBJ1-1; length: 12; CDR3: CASSLFSTEAFF; DNA: TGTGCCAGCAGCTTATTTAGCACTGAAGCTTTCTTT
size: few; D: -; V: TRBV2; J: TRBJ2-1; length: 15; CDR3: CASSLYGTQYNEQFF; DNA: TGTGCCAGCAGTCTATACGGGACCCAGTACAATGAGCAGTTCTTC
size: -; D: -; V: TRBV20-1; J: TRBJ2-1; length: 11; CDR3: CSARLDYEQFF; DNA: TGCAGTGCTAGGCTCGACTATGAGCAGTTCTTC
size: few; D: -; V: TRBV24-1; J: TRBJ2-3; length: 11; CDR3: CATIFGDTQYF; DNA: TGTGCCACCATCTTTGGGGATACGCAGTATTTT
size: few; D: -; V: TRBV6-2/TRBV6-3; J: TRBJ2-1; length: 12; CDR3: CASSWTVTEQFF; DNA: TGTGCCAGCAGTTGGACGGTTACTGAGCAGTTCTTC
size: -; D: TRBD1; V: TRBV20-1; J: TRBJ2-5; length: 16; CDR3: CSARDRYRGMMETQYF; DNA: TGCAGTGCTAGAGATAGGTACAGGGGTATGATGGAGACCCAGTACTTC
size: -; D: TRBD2; V: TRBV3-1; J: TRBJ2-7; length: 15; CDR3: CASSQVAGTIYEQYF; DNA: TGTGCCAGCAGCCAAGTAGCGGGCACAATCTACGAGCAGTACTTC
size: many; D: -; V: TRBV12-3/TRBV12-4; J: TRBJ2-1; length: 11; CDR3: CASSQGGEQFF; DNA: TGTGCCAGCAGCCAGGGAGGTGAGCAGTTCTTC
size: -; D: -; V: TRBV13; J: TRBJ2-3; length: 14; CDR3: CASSLELSADTQYF; DNA: TGTGCCAGCAGCTTAGAATTGTCCGCAGATACGCAGTATTTT
size: few; D: TRBD1; V: TRBV7-6; J: TRBJ1-4; length: 15; CDR3: CASSPQQGTNEKLFF; DNA: TGTGCCAGCAGCCCTCAACAGGGGACTAATGAAAAACTGTTTTTT
size: -; D: -; V: TRBV3-1; J: TRBJ1-2; length: 14; CDR3: CASSQEPGPPGYTF; DNA: TGTGCCAGCAGCCAAGAACCTGGGCCCCCTGGCTACACCTTC
size: -; D: -; V: TRBV10-1; J: TRBJ2-1; length: 17; CDR3: CASSEPRQGGGYNEQFF; DNA: TGCGCCAGCAGTGAACCCCGACAGGGAGGAGGGTACAATGAGCAGTTCTTC
size: -; D: -; V: TRBV15; J: TRBJ2-3; length: 16; CDR3: CATSRDRGSGGDTQYF; DNA: TGTGCCACCAGCAGAGATCGGGGCTCAGGCGGGGATACGCAGTATTTT
size: -; D: -; V: TRBV27; J: TRBJ2-1; length: 16; CDR3: CASSLVAVSFYNEQFF; DNA: TGTGCCAGCAGTTTGGTGGCAGTAAGTTTCTACAATGAGCAGTTCTTC
size: -; D: -; V: TRBV24-1; J: TRBJ2-2; length: 16; CDR3: CATSDATKRNTGELFF; DNA: TGTGCCACCAGTGATGCGACCAAGAGGAACACCGGGGAGCTGTTTTTT
size: -; D: TRBD2; V: TRBV29-1; J: TRBJ2-1; length: 16; CDR3: CSVVSASGPSYNEQFF; DNA: TGCAGCGTTGTATCGGCTAGCGGCCCGTCCTACAATGAGCAGTTCTTC
size: many; D: -; V: TRBV4-1; J: TRBJ2-7; length: 13; CDR3: CASSSGTRDEQYF; DNA: TGCGCCAGCAGCTCGGGGACGCGGGACGAGCAGTACTTC
size: few; D: -; V: TRBV3-1; J: TRBJ1-2; length: 14; CDR3: CASSQDRGRDGYTF; DNA: TGTGCCAGCAGCCAAGATCGAGGGCGGGATGGCTACACCTTC
size: -; D: TRBD1; V: TRBV7-9; J: TRBJ1-5; length: 15; CDR3: CASSSDRGNNQPQHF; DNA: TGTGCCAGCAGCAGTGACAGGGGCAACAATCAGCCCCAGCATTTT
size: few; D: TRBD2; V: TRBV29-1; J: TRBJ2-1; length: 17; CDR3: CSVEDWPSGGAYNEQFF; DNA: TGCAGCGTTGAAGATTGGCCTAGCGGGGGGGCCTACAATGAGCAGTTCTTC
size: many; D: -; V: TRBV20-1; J: TRBJ1-5; length: 15; CDR3: CSARDPVAGNQPQHF; DNA: TGCAGTGCTAGAGACCCCGTGGCAGGGAATCAGCCCCAGCATTTT
size: -; D: -; V: TRBV27; J: TRBJ1-5; length: 14; CDR3: CASSPGPVNQPQHF; DNA: TGTGCCAGCAGTCCTGGACCGGTCAATCAGCCCCAGCATTTT
size: -; D: TRBD2; V: TRBV7-7; J: TRBJ2-3; length: 15; CDR3: CASSFRAGVADTQYF; DNA: TGTGCCAGCAGCTTCAGAGCGGGGGTGGCAGATACGCAGTATTTT
size: -; D: TRBD2; V: TRBV4-1; J: TRBJ2-5; length: 16; CDR3: CASSHKAGGPGETQYF; DNA: TGCGCCAGCAGCCACAAGGCGGGAGGGCCGGGAGAGACCCAGTACTTC
size: -; D: TRBD1; V: TRBV28; J: TRBJ2-1; length: 16; CDR3: CASSLGPGQASNEQFF; DNA: TGTGCCAGCAGTTTAGGGCCGGGACAGGCTTCCAATGAGCAGTTCTTC
size: few; D: -; V: TRBV28; J: TRBJ2-7; length: 16; CDR3: CASSFETRGRGYEQYF; DNA: TGTGCCAGCAGTTTCGAAACTAGGGGTCGTGGCTACGAGCAGTACTTC
size: -; D: -; V: TRBV20-1; J: TRBJ1-5; length: 13; CDR3: CSARDLGRQPQHF; DNA: TGCAGTGCTAGAGATCTGGGGCGTCAGCCCCAGCATTTT
size: many; D: TRBD2; V: TRBV28; J: TRBJ2-2; length: 16; CDR3: CASSQSGSGNTGELFF; DNA: TGTGCCAGCAGTCAAAGCGGGAGTGGAAACACCGGGGAGCTGTTTTTT
size: -; D: -; V: TRBV7-2; J: TRBJ2-3; length: 14; CDR3: CASSQELNTDTQYF; DNA: TGTGCCAGCAGCCAAGAACTGAACACAGATACGCAGTATTTT
size: -; D: -; V: TRBV7-9; J: TRBJ2-1; length: 12; CDR3: CASSLGVKDGFF; DNA: TGTGCCAGCAGCTTAGGGGTCAAGGACGGGTTCTTC
size: -; D: -; V: TRBV29-1; J: TRBJ1-2; length: 13; CDR3: CSVETAANYGYTF; DNA: TGCAGCGTTGAGACAGCAGCTAACTATGGCTACACCTTC
size: -; D: TRBD1; V: TRBV7-3; J: TRBJ2-1; length: 15; CDR3: CASSYGQGPYNEQFF; DNA: TGTGCCAGCAGCTACGGACAGGGCCCGTACAATGAGCAGTTCTTC
size: few; D: -; V: TRBV25-1; J: TRBJ1-1; length: 12; CDR3: CASTIPGGEAFF; DNA: TGTGCCAGCACCATTCCGGGGGGTGAAGCTTTCTTT
size: -; D: TRBD1; V: TRBV25-1; J: TRBJ2-5; length: 18; CDR3: CASSEGQGARLGEETQYF; DNA: TGTGCCAGCAGTGAAGGGCAGGGGGCGAGGTTGGGTGAAGAGACCCAGTACTTC
size: few; D: -; V: TRBV11-2; J: TRBJ2-2; length: 15; CDR3: CASSFPGVVPGELFF; DNA: TGTGCCAGCAGCTTCCCAGGGGTGGTCCCCGGGGAGCTGTTTTTT
size: -; D: TRBD2; V: TRBV9; J: TRBJ2-1; length: 15; CDR3: CASSGVSGNLDEQFF; DNA: TGTGCCAGCAGCGGGGTTAGCGGGAATCTGGATGAGCAGTTCTTC
size: few; D: TRBD1; V: TRBV9; J: TRBJ2-7; length: 13; CDR3: CASSTRTGTEQYF; DNA: TGTGCCAGCAGCACCCGGACAGGGACCGAGCAGTACTTC
size: many; D: -; V: TRBV29-1; J: TRBJ1-2; length: 11; CDR3: CSVATRHGYTF; DNA: TGCAGCGTTGCAACCAGGCATGGCTACACCTTC
size: few; D: TRBD2; V: TRBV7-8; J: TRBJ2-2; length: 18; CDR3: CASSTPTSGETNTGELFF; DNA: TGTGCCAGCAGCACCCCGACTAGCGGGGAGACGAACACCGGGGAGCTGTTTTTT
size: few; D: -; V: TRBV27; J: TRBJ2-7; length: 13; CDR3: CASSSGGPYEQYF; DNA: TGTGCCAGCAGTTCAGGAGGGCCCTACGAGCAGTACTTC
size: few; D: TRBD2; V: TRBV2; J: TRBJ2-1; length: 15; CDR3: CASPTALREGNEQFF; DNA: TGTGCCAGCCCCACGGCTTTGCGGGAGGGCAATGAGCAGTTCTTC
size: -; D: -; V: TRBV29-1; J: TRBJ2-6; length: 14; CDR3: CSVEEGVGANVLTF; DNA: TGCAGCGTTGAAGAAGGGGTCGGGGCCAACGTCCTGACTTTC
size: -; D: TRBD2; V: TRBV6-1; J: TRBJ2-5; length: 18; CDR3: CASSPQGLAGGIKETQYF; DNA: TGTGCCAGCAGTCCGCAGGGACTAGCGGGCGGTATTAAAGAGACCCAGTACTTC
size: -; D: -; V: TRBV10-3; J: TRBJ2-3; length: 14; CDR3: CAISPGSRQDTQYF; DNA: TGTGCCATCAGCCCGGGGAGCAGGCAAGATACGCAGTATTTT